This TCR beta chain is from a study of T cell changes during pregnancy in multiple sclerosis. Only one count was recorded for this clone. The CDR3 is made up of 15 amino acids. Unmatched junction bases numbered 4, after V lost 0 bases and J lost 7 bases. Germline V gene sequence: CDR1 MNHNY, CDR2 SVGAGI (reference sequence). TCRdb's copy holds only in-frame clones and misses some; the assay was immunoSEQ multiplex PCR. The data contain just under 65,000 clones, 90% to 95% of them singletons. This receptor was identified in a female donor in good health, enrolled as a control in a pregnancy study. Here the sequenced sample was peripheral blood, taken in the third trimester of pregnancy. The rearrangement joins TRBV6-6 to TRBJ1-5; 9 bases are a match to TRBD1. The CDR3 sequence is CASSYSGTGKQPQHF. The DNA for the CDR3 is TGTGCCAGCAGTTACTCCGGGACAGGGAAGCAGCCCCAGCATTTT.